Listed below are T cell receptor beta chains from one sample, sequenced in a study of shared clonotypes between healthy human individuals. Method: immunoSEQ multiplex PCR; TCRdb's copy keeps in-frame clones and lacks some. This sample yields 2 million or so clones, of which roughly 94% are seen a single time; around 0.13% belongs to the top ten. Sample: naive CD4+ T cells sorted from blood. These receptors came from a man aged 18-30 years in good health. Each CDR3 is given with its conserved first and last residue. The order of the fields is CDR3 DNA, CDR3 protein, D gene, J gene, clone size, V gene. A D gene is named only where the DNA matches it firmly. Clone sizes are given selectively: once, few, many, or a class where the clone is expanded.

DNA: TGCGCCAGCAGCCCGGGAGAAAGAGATAGAGCTTTCTTT
CDR3: CASSPGERDRAFF
D: -
J: TRBJ1-1
size: -
V: TRBV5-1

DNA: TGTGCCAGCTCACCAGGGGGCGGTAGCAATCAGCCCCAGCATTTT
CDR3: CASSPGGGSNQPQHF
D: -
J: TRBJ1-5
size: -
V: TRBV18

DNA: TGTGCCAGCACCCCTCCCGGCGGCGGGTTCAGGGAGCAGTACTTC
CDR3: CASTPPGGGFREQYF
D: -
J: TRBJ2-7
size: -
V: TRBV6-1

DNA: TGTGCCAGCAGTCCGCTAGCGGGGACCACAGATACGCAGTATTTT
CDR3: CASSPLAGTTDTQYF
D: TRBD2
J: TRBJ2-3
size: -
V: TRBV11-2

DNA: TGTGCCAGCCGTAGAGGCAACACTGAAGCTTTCTTT
CDR3: CASRRGNTEAFF
D: -
J: TRBJ1-1
size: -
V: TRBV6-5

DNA: TGTGCCAGCAGTTACGGGGGGCGGAGCACAGATACGCAGTATTTT
CDR3: CASSYGGRSTDTQYF
D: -
J: TRBJ2-3
size: -
V: TRBV6-5

DNA: TGTGCCAGCAGCGTCGACGGGTTCCGTTCACCCCTCCACTTT
CDR3: CASSVDGFRSPLHF
D: -
J: TRBJ1-6
size: -
V: TRBV9

DNA: TGCGCCAGCAGCTTGAGTACGGATCCCGCAACTAATGAAAAACTGTTTTTT
CDR3: CASSLSTDPATNEKLFF
D: -
J: TRBJ1-4
size: -
V: TRBV5-1

DNA: TGTGCCAGCATGGGCGGATACTCTGGAAACACCATATATTTT
CDR3: CASMGGYSGNTIYF
D: -
J: TRBJ1-3
size: -
V: TRBV2

DNA: TGTGCCAGCAGCCGACTAGCGCCTAACACCGGGGAGCTGTTTTTT
CDR3: CASSRLAPNTGELFF
D: TRBD2
J: TRBJ2-2
size: -
V: TRBV6-6

DNA: TGCGCCAGCAGCCAAGACCCAGGGTCGGTCACCGGGGAGCTGTTTTTT
CDR3: CASSQDPGSVTGELFF
D: -
J: TRBJ2-2
size: -
V: TRBV4-1

DNA: TGCGCCAGCAGCCAGACAACAGGGGCACCAAGCAATCAGCCCCAGCATTTT
CDR3: CASSQTTGAPSNQPQHF
D: TRBD1
J: TRBJ1-5
size: -
V: TRBV4-1

DNA: TGTGCCAGTAGTCCCCGTGTAGCTAACACTGAAGCTTTCTTT
CDR3: CASSPRVANTEAFF
D: -
J: TRBJ1-1
size: -
V: TRBV19

DNA: TGTGCCAGTACCAAGACAGCAACTAATGAAAAACTGTTTTTT
CDR3: CASTKTATNEKLFF
D: -
J: TRBJ1-4
size: -
V: TRBV19

DNA: TGTGCCAGCAGCCCGATTAGCGGGGGGGCGACAGATACGCAGTATTTT
CDR3: CASSPISGGATDTQYF
D: TRBD2
J: TRBJ2-3
size: once
V: TRBV11-2

DNA: TGTGCCAGCAGCGACGGGACTAAAAGCTCCTACAATGAGCAGTTCTTC
CDR3: CASSDGTKSSYNEQFF
D: TRBD2
J: TRBJ2-1
size: once
V: TRBV7-6

DNA: TGTGCCAGCAGTTACCCCCTCCCTTCAGGACAGGGGAGTGGAAACACCATATATTTT
CDR3: CASSYPLPSGQGSGNTIYF
D: TRBD1
J: TRBJ1-3
size: -
V: TRBV2

DNA: TGTGCCAGCAGCCCGCCCTCCTTCTCTGGAAACACCATATATTTT
CDR3: CASSPPSFSGNTIYF
D: -
J: TRBJ1-3
size: -
V: TRBV7-2

DNA: TGTGCCAGCAGTGACAACACAGATACGCAGTATTTT
CDR3: CASSDNTDTQYF
D: -
J: TRBJ2-3
size: few
V: TRBV6-5

DNA: TGTGCCAGCAGCTTAGCCCCAGCGGGAGGTCTAAATGAGCAGTTCTTC
CDR3: CASSLAPAGGLNEQFF
D: TRBD2
J: TRBJ2-1
size: -
V: TRBV11-2

DNA: TGTGCCAGCAGTTTATTCGGGGGGAACACTGAAGCTTTCTTT
CDR3: CASSLFGGNTEAFF
D: -
J: TRBJ1-1
size: -
V: TRBV28

DNA: TGTGCCACCAGCAGAGACCCAGCGGGACAGCAGTTCTTC
CDR3: CATSRDPAGQQFF
D: TRBD2
J: TRBJ2-1
size: few
V: TRBV15

DNA: TGTGCCAGCAGAATGAGGGCGGGAGGGTCCTCCTACGAGCAGTACTTC
CDR3: CASRMRAGGSSYEQYF
D: TRBD2
J: TRBJ2-7
size: -
V: TRBV2

DNA: TGCGCCAGCAGCGCTGGGACAGGGGGCTCCGGGGAGCTGTTTTTT
CDR3: CASSAGTGGSGELFF
D: TRBD1
J: TRBJ2-2
size: -
V: TRBV5-1

DNA: TGTGCCAGCAGTGGGGAGTGGCGGAGCTCCTACAATGAGCAGTTCTTC
CDR3: CASSGEWRSSYNEQFF
D: -
J: TRBJ2-1
size: -
V: TRBV28

DNA: TGTGCCAGCAGTCGCCAGACGAACACTGAAGCTTTCTTT
CDR3: CASSRQTNTEAFF
D: -
J: TRBJ1-1
size: -
V: TRBV6-5

DNA: TGCGCCAGCAGCCGGGGAGCTCGGGGAGGAGATCAAGAGACCCAGTACTTC
CDR3: CASSRGARGGDQETQYF
D: -
J: TRBJ2-5
size: -
V: TRBV11-2

DNA: TGCGCCAGCAGCTTGGATACAGGCGTCTCTGGGGCCAACGTCCTGACTTTC
CDR3: CASSLDTGVSGANVLTF
D: -
J: TRBJ2-6
size: once
V: TRBV5-1

DNA: TGTGCCAGCAGCCCCGACGGCGGCTATGGCTACACCTTC
CDR3: CASSPDGGYGYTF
D: -
J: TRBJ1-2
size: -
V: TRBV7-2

DNA: TGTGCCAGCAGTGACGACCCCGGGACGCAGTACTTC
CDR3: CASSDDPGTQYF
D: -
J: TRBJ2-7
size: -
V: TRBV6-4

DNA: TGCGCCAGCAGTGAGTGGGCTAGCGGTATCTACGAGCAGTACTTC
CDR3: CASSEWASGIYEQYF
D: TRBD2
J: TRBJ2-7
size: -
V: TRBV10-1

DNA: TGTGCCTGGAGTGGAGGGGGGGAGCAGTACTTC
CDR3: CAWSGGGEQYF
D: -
J: TRBJ2-7
size: -
V: TRBV30

DNA: TGCGCCAGCAGCCAAGCCGACAGGGTGGATGAAAAACTGTTTTTT
CDR3: CASSQADRVDEKLFF
D: TRBD1
J: TRBJ1-4
size: -
V: TRBV4-1

DNA: TGTGCCAGCAGTTTATCGGCTTCGGGACAGGGGCCCTACGAGCAGTACTTC
CDR3: CASSLSASGQGPYEQYF
D: TRBD1
J: TRBJ2-7
size: -
V: TRBV27

DNA: TGTGCCATCAGTGAGGCGGGGGGGATCAACTACGAGCAGTACTTC
CDR3: CAISEAGGINYEQYF
D: TRBD2
J: TRBJ2-7
size: once
V: TRBV10-3

DNA: TGTGCCAGTAGTATAGGCCCAGCGGGGAAAGAGACCCAGTACTTC
CDR3: CASSIGPAGKETQYF
D: TRBD2
J: TRBJ2-5
size: -
V: TRBV19

DNA: TGTGCCAGCAGCCCGGACAGGGGGCTGGAGACCCAGTACTTC
CDR3: CASSPDRGLETQYF
D: TRBD1
J: TRBJ2-5
size: -
V: TRBV5-6

DNA: TGTGCCAGCAGCTTCGGGGTGGCTGCCTCGCGGAATGAGCAGTTCTTC
CDR3: CASSFGVAASRNEQFF
D: -
J: TRBJ2-1
size: -
V: TRBV27

DNA: TGCGCCAGCAGCAGCCTAGCGGGGTACAATGAGCAGTTCTTC
CDR3: CASSSLAGYNEQFF
D: TRBD2
J: TRBJ2-1
size: few
V: TRBV5-1

DNA: TGTGCCAGCAGCTTTAGGGCGGGCCAGGGGTTAGAGACCCAGTACTTC
CDR3: CASSFRAGQGLETQYF
D: -
J: TRBJ2-5
size: -
V: TRBV7-2

DNA: TGTGCCAGCAGTTTACTAGCCGTAGATACGCAGTATTTT
CDR3: CASSLLAVDTQYF
D: -
J: TRBJ2-3
size: once
V: TRBV7-3

DNA: TGTGCCAGCAGCTTAGTAACAGGGGCCAATGAAAAACTGTTTTTT
CDR3: CASSLVTGANEKLFF
D: TRBD1
J: TRBJ1-4
size: -
V: TRBV7-9

DNA: TGTGCCAGCAGCTTAACGGGGGCGACAGGAGACAATGAGCAGTTCTTC
CDR3: CASSLTGATGDNEQFF
D: -
J: TRBJ2-1
size: -
V: TRBV7-3

DNA: TGTGCCAGCAGCTCCGGGGGGGGAGAGACCCAGTACTTC
CDR3: CASSSGGGETQYF
D: TRBD2
J: TRBJ2-5
size: -
V: TRBV5-4

DNA: TGTGCCAGCAGCCCCCCGGGCAGCCTGAACACTGAAGCTTTCTTT
CDR3: CASSPPGSLNTEAFF
D: -
J: TRBJ1-1
size: -
V: TRBV9

DNA: TGCGCCAGCAGCCCAGAAGAAGGGAGGAACACTGAAGCTTTCTTT
CDR3: CASSPEEGRNTEAFF
D: -
J: TRBJ1-1
size: once
V: TRBV5-1

DNA: TGTGCCGTAACCCCGGGAAGGTCCTACAATGAGCAGTTCTTC
CDR3: CAVTPGRSYNEQFF
D: -
J: TRBJ2-1
size: -
V: TRBV2

DNA: TGTGCCATCAGGGCCACAGGAGTCACAGATACGCAGTATTTT
CDR3: CAIRATGVTDTQYF
D: -
J: TRBJ2-3
size: -
V: TRBV10-3

DNA: TGTGCCATGCGTGCGGACAACACAGATACGCAGTATTTT
CDR3: CAMRADNTDTQYF
D: -
J: TRBJ2-3
size: -
V: TRBV28

DNA: TGCGCCAGCAGCCCCGGGGGGAGGGGGCGCGACGAGCAGTACTTC
CDR3: CASSPGGRGRDEQYF
D: -
J: TRBJ2-7
size: -
V: TRBV5-1

DNA: TGTGCCAGCAGCTTCAGGGGGGCCGGAGAGACCCAGTACTTC
CDR3: CASSFRGAGETQYF
D: -
J: TRBJ2-5
size: -
V: TRBV5-6

DNA: TGTGCCAGCAGCTTAGCCCCGACAGGGGTTGGTACTGAAGCTTTCTTT
CDR3: CASSLAPTGVGTEAFF
D: TRBD1
J: TRBJ1-1
size: -
V: TRBV7-2

DNA: TGTGCCAGCAGATCCCGAGGGGCCGAGCAGTACTTC
CDR3: CASRSRGAEQYF
D: -
J: TRBJ2-7
size: -
V: TRBV28

DNA: TGTGCCAGCAGCTTAGTCGGACTCGTCCAAATAGAGACCCAGTACTTC
CDR3: CASSLVGLVQIETQYF
D: -
J: TRBJ2-5
size: once
V: TRBV11-2

DNA: TGTGCCATCAATCGGGGGCGCGATGAAAAACTGTTTTTT
CDR3: CAINRGRDEKLFF
D: -
J: TRBJ1-4
size: -
V: TRBV10-3

DNA: TGCGCCAGCAGCCTAGGAAGATCTGAGATGAACACTGAAGCTTTCTTT
CDR3: CASSLGRSEMNTEAFF
D: -
J: TRBJ1-1
size: -
V: TRBV5-1

DNA: TGTGCCAGCAGGACCTCGGGGGGGACGAATGAGCAGTTCTTC
CDR3: CASRTSGGTNEQFF
D: TRBD2
J: TRBJ2-1
size: -
V: TRBV6-5

DNA: TGTGCCAGTAGTATTACCCTCAATCAGCCCCAGCATTTT
CDR3: CASSITLNQPQHF
D: -
J: TRBJ1-5
size: -
V: TRBV19

DNA: TGTGCCAGACGCGGCTCACTAGGGGCGCTGGGGTGTCTGAACTCGCCGGGAAATGAGCAGTTCTTC
CDR3: CARRGSLGALGCLNSPGNEQFF
D: -
J: TRBJ2-1
size: -
V: TRBV9

DNA: TGTGCCAGCAGCTTAGGGGCTAGCACAGATACGCAGTATTTT
CDR3: CASSLGASTDTQYF
D: -
J: TRBJ2-3
size: few
V: TRBV7-2